This TCR beta chain was found in a study of T cell clonotyping in hematopoietic cell transplantation. CDR1 is MDHEN, CDR2 SYDVKM, per germline. This CDR3 is 13 amino acids long. The germline V and J ends were trimmed by 1 base and 1 base, with 4 bases remaining between them. Described time point: recipient sample about 28 days before transplant, after cytoreduction. Sequencing was performed with immunoSEQ multiplex PCR; in TCRdb, only in-frame clones are kept and a portion is missing. The sample shows tens of thousands of clones, 90% to 97% of them seen only once. Here the sequenced sample was peripheral blood mononuclear cells, taken before stem cell transplant. The TCR was taken from a woman aged 50 to 60 with acute myeloid leukemia. Some clones in this sample may be carry-over from other donors' samples. This chain links TRBV28 with TRBJ1-1; D is uncertain. CDR3 in DNA: TGTGCCAGCAGTTTATCCAGGAACACTGAAGCTTTCTTT. Protein: CASSLSRNTEAFF.